This TCR beta chain was recorded in a study of Ad26.COV2.S vaccination and SARS-CoV-2 variants. As for the study in general: Into the muscle, Ad26.COV2.S was dosed once or twice, 56 days apart.

The treatment: approximately 18 received Ad26.COV2.S at low or high dose, single or two shots; a few received placebo; per-sample allocation not given. The samples were gathered on day 63 after the first injection of vaccine or placebo. A Boston adult aged 18-55 years was the donor. The V gene's germline CDR1 is MNHEY and CDR2 SMNVEV (reference sequence). V was pared by 6 bases and J by 1 base, with 6 bases of the junction left unmatched. The CDR3 sequence is 15 residues long. Here immunoSEQ multiplex PCR was the method, and the copy in TCRdb shows in-frame clones only, minus some. The data contain almost 400,000 clones, 89% of them singletons. The table lists this clone with a count of one.

Sample: peripheral blood, taken in a trial of Ad26.COV2.S vaccine versus placebo. The clonotype originates from a person between 18 and 59 years old who received the Ad26.COV2.S COVID-19 vaccine or a placebo. The genes are TRBV27 and TRBJ2-7; TRBD2 matches 10 bases. CDR3 coding DNA: TGTGCCAGCAGCCCACTAGCGGGGTTTTCCTACGAGCAGTACTTC. This codes for CASSPLAGFSYEQYF.